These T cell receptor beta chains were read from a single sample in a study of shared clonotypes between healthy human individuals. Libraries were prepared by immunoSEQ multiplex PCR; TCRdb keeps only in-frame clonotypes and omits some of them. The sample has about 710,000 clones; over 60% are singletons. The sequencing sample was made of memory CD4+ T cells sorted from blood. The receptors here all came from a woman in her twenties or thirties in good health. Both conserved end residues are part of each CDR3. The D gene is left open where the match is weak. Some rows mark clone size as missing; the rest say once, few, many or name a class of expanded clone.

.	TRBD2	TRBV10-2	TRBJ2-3	CASSGGLAGGTSTDTQYF	TGCGCCAGCAGTGGAGGACTAGCGGGGGGGACTAGCACAGATACGCAGTATTTT
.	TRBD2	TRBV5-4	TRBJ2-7	CASRESGTSSYEQYF	TGTGCCAGCAGAGAATCCGGGACTAGCAGCTACGAGCAGTACTTC
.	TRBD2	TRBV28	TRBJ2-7	CASSFHAGGRDEQYF	TGTGCCAGCAGTTTTCATGCGGGAGGTAGGGACGAGCAGTACTTC
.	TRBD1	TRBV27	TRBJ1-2	CASSPLDRASNYGYTF	TGTGCCAGCAGTCCCTTAGACAGGGCTTCCAACTATGGCTACACCTTC
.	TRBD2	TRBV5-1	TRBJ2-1	CASSLELASGEQFF	TGCGCCAGCAGCTTGGAACTAGCGAGCGGTGAGCAGTTCTTC
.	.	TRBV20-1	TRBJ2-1	CSASRWEQFF	TGCAGTGCTTCGCGGTGGGAGCAGTTCTTC
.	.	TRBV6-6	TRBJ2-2	CASSLLGGADTGELFF	TGTGCCAGCAGTTTGCTCGGAGGCGCCGACACCGGGGAGCTGTTTTTT
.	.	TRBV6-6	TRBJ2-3	CASSRGPHTDTQYF	TGTGCCAGCAGTCGGGGACCGCACACAGATACGCAGTATTTT
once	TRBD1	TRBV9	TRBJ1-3	CASSPGQGPNTIYF	TGTGCCAGCAGCCCCGGACAGGGACCAAACACCATATATTTT
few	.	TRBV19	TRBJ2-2	CASSHSGGPTGELFF	TGTGCCAGTAGTCATAGTGGGGGTCCCACCGGGGAGCTGTTTTTT
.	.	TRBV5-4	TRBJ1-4	CASSFRNSNEKLFF	TGTGCCAGCAGCTTTCGGAACAGCAATGAAAAACTGTTTTTT
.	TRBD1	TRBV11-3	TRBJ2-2	CASSSRTGRNTGELFF	TGTGCCAGCAGCTCACGGACAGGGAGGAACACCGGGGAGCTGTTTTTT
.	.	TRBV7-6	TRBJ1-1	CASSLGGVTEAFF	TGTGCCAGCAGCTTAGGAGGGGTCACTGAAGCTTTCTTT
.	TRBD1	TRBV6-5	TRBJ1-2	CASSRTGGLHYGYTF	TGTGCCAGCAGTCGGACAGGGGGCCTCCACTATGGCTACACCTTC
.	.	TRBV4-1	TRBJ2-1	CASSQTLLGFDEQFF	TGCGCCAGCAGCCAAACCCTACTAGGGTTCGATGAGCAGTTCTTC
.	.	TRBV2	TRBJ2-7	CASSELTDGEQYF	TGTGCCAGCAGTGAACTTACAGACGGCGAGCAGTACTTC
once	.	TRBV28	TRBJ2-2	CASSFRGGTGELFF	TGTGCCAGCAGTTTTAGAGGGGGCACCGGGGAGCTGTTTTTT
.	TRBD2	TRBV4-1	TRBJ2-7	CASSPDSGLAGVGEQYF	TGCGCCAGCAGCCCAGATTCGGGACTAGCGGGAGTGGGGGAGCAGTACTTC
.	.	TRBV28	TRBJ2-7	CASTPGWGQVQYF	TGTGCCAGCACTCCGGGATGGGGGCAGGTGCAGTACTTC
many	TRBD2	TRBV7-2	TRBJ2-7	CASSQSAVAGPYEQYF	TGTGCCAGCAGCCAGTCCGCGGTAGCGGGACCCTACGAGCAGTACTTC
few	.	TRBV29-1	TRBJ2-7	CSVERDSYEQYF	TGCAGCGTTGAAAGGGACTCCTACGAGCAGTACTTC
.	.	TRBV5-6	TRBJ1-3	CASSFGHRARGNTIYF	TGTGCCAGCAGCTTTGGGCACAGGGCCCGTGGAAACACCATATATTTT
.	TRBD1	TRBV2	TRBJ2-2	CASSEDRVFTGELFF	TGTGCCAGCAGTGAGGACAGGGTGTTCACCGGGGAGCTGTTTTTT
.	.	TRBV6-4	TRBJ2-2	CASRGVGHAGELFF	TGTGCCAGCAGGGGCGTGGGGCACGCCGGGGAGCTGTTTTTT
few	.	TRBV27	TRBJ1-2	CASSPLPGRSNYGYTF	TGTGCCAGCAGTCCTCTCCCGGGACGGTCTAACTATGGCTACACCTTC
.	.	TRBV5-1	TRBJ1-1	CASSLSRNTEAFF	TGCGCCAGCAGCTTGAGTAGAAACACTGAAGCTTTCTTT
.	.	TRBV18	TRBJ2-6	CASSPETGSGANVLTF	TGTGCCAGCTCACCAGAGACAGGCTCTGGGGCCAACGTCCTGACTTTC
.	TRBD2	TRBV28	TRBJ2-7	CASSLLPLADYEQYF	TGTGCCAGCAGCCTTTTGCCTCTAGCGGACTACGAGCAGTACTTC
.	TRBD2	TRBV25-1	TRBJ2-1	CASTREAGPYNEQFF	TGTGCCAGCACGAGGGAAGCGGGACCCTACAATGAGCAGTTCTTC
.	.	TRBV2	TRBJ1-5	CASSNQGYGNQPQHF	TGTGCCAGCAGTAACCAGGGGTACGGCAATCAGCCCCAGCATTTT
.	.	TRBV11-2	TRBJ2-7	CASSLGNNYEQYF	TGTGCCAGCAGCTTAGGGAACAACTACGAGCAGTACTTC
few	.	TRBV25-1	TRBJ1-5	CASSGRAYSNQPQHF	TGTGCCAGCAGTGGAAGGGCCTATAGCAATCAGCCCCAGCATTTT
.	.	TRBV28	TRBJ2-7	CASSLFGLGDYEQYF	TGTGCCAGCAGTTTGTTCGGATTGGGGGACTACGAGCAGTACTTC
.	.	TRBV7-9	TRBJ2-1	CASSPHFEQFF	TGTGCCAGCAGCCCCCACTTTGAGCAGTTCTTC
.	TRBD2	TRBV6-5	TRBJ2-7	CASSYVTSGNYEQYF	TGTGCCAGCAGTTATGTGACTAGCGGTAACTACGAGCAGTACTTC
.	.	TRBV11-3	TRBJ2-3	CASSWGGGTGTDTQYF	TGTGCCAGCAGCTGGGGCGGCGGGACAGGCACAGATACGCAGTATTTT
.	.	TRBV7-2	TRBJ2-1	CASSHDSNYNEQFF	TGTGCCAGCAGCCACGACAGCAATTACAATGAGCAGTTCTTC
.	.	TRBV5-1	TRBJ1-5	CASREGPSNQPQHF	TGCGCCAGCAGAGAGGGACCCTCAAATCAGCCCCAGCATTTT
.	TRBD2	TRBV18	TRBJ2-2	CASSRGLAGEAGELFF	TGTGCCAGCTCACGGGGACTAGCGGGAGAAGCCGGGGAGCTGTTTTTT
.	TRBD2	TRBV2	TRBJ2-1	CASSEGLVSEQFF	TGTGCCAGCAGTGAGGGACTAGTGTCTGAGCAGTTCTTC
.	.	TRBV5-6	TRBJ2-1	CASSFSYNEQFF	TGTGCCAGCAGCTTCTCCTACAATGAGCAGTTCTTC
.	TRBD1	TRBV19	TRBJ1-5	CASSSYRGRHSNQPQHF	TGTGCCAGTAGTAGTTACAGGGGCCGCCATAGCAATCAGCCCCAGCATTTT
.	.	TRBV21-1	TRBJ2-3	CASSKEGTGDTQYF	TGTGCCAGCAGCAAAGAAGGGACGGGAGATACGCAGTATTTT
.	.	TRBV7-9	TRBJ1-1	CASSGGLPRNTEAFF	TGTGCCAGCAGCGGGGGACTGCCCAGGAACACTGAAGCTTTCTTT
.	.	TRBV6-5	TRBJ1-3	CASTQGRTGNTIYF	TGTGCCAGCACCCAGGGGCGGACTGGAAACACCATATATTTT
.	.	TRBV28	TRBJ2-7	CASSLGRYEQYF	TGTGCCAGCAGTTTAGGACGGTACGAGCAGTACTTC
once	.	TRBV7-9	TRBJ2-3	CASSPPGQTLLHTQYF	TGTGCCAGCAGCCCTCCCGGACAGACTCTCCTTCATACGCAGTATTTT
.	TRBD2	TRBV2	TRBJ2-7	CASSVGLAGTYEQYF	TGTGCCAGCAGTGTCGGACTAGCGGGGACCTACGAGCAGTACTTC
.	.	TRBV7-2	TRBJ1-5	CASSQKTGSNQPQHF	TGTGCCAGCAGCCAGAAGACAGGTAGCAATCAGCCCCAGCATTTT
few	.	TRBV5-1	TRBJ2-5	CASSWNGGETQYF	TGCGCCAGCAGCTGGAATGGGGGAGAGACCCAGTACTTC
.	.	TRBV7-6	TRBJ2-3	CASSLQRSTDTQYF	TGTGCCAGCAGCTTACAACGGAGCACAGATACGCAGTATTTT
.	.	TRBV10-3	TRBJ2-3	CAISDGQTDTQYF	TGTGCCATCAGCGATGGACAGACCGATACGCAGTATTTT
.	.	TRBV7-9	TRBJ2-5	CASTSTNRETQYF	TGTGCCAGCACCTCGACGAACCGGGAGACCCAGTACTTC
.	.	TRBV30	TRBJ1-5	CAWSVKGGQPQHF	TGTGCCTGGAGTGTCAAGGGAGGTCAGCCCCAGCATTTT